This T cell receptor (beta chain) was documented in a study of vaccination and CD4 T cells after COVID-19. Study in general: The makeup of the convalescents was six males and four females, two of them Hispanic. Stimulation used overlapping spike peptides from SARS-CoV-2, HCoV-NL63, HCoV-OC43 and HCoV-229E. According to the study, participants were given two doses of BNT162b2 or mRNA-1273 vaccine.

Sequence data for DNA of cultured CD4+ T cells were generated by the Oncomine TCR Beta short-read assay. Each CDR3 protein gets one entry after TCRdb re-called the PCR reads with MiXCR. Of around 25,000 distinct CDR3 sequences listed, 30% are singletons. As regards this clonotype: Its antigen is as yet unknown. A much larger clone lies a single base off, so this may be a read error.

The CDR3 runs to 12 residues. V lost 7 bases, J lost 5 bases, and 11 bases lay in between. Germline V gives CDR1 MNHNS, CDR2 SASEGT. The time point: late sampling 161 to 241 days after vaccination in three convalescent patients. Regarding treatment: approximately nine-day PBMC culture with coronavirus spike peptide pools or control peptides (ViraFEST assay). ViraFEST expanded antigen-specific T cells with peptide pools, then sequenced TCRs. This TCR came from a human donor who had recovered from COVID-19. The material sequenced was CD4+ T cells from blood, cultured in vitro, taken about 7 months after SARS-CoV-2 vaccination. The chain couples TRBV6-1 to TRBJ2-5, with no clear D. Here the CDR3 DNA reads TGTGCCAGCACCGTAGGGTCCGAGACCCAGTACTTC. It translates to CASTVGSETQYF.